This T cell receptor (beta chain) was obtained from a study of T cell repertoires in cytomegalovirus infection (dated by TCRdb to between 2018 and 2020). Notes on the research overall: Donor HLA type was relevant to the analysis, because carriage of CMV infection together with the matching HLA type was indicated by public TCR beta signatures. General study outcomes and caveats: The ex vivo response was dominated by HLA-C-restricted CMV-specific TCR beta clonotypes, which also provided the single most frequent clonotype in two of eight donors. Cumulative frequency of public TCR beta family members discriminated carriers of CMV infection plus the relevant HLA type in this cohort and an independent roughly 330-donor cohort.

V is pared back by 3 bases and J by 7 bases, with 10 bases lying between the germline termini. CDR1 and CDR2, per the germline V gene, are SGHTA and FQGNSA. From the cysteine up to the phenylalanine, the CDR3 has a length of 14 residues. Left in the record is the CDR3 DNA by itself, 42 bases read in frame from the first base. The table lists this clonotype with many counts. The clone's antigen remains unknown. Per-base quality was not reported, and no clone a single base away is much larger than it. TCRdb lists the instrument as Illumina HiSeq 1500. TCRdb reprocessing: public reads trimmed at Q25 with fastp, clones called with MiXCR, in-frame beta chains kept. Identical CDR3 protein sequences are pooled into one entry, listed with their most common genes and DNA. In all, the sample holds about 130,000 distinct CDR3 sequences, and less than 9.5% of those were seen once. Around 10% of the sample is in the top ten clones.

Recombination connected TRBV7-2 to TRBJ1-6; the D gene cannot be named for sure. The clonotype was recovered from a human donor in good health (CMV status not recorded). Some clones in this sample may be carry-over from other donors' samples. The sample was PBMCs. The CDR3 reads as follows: CASSLRTVNSPLHF. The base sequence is TGTGCCAGCAGCTTGAGGACGGTAAATTCACCCCTCCACTTT.